These T cell receptor beta chains were read from a single sample in a study of identical twins. One entry per CDR3 protein, called by TCRdb with MiXCR from the 5' RACE reads. The sample records approximately 600,000 distinct CDR3 sequences, more than 9% being singletons. The sample was also reused in another study, on yellow fever vaccine responses in identical twins.

The sample taken for sequencing was PBMCs. Receptor source: a woman between 18 and 29 years old in good health. Each CDR3 is given with its conserved first and last residue. D genes are given only for firm matches. Expanded clones are given a class, and other clones once, few, many or no size at all.

TRBD1 | TRBJ2-2 | TRBV29-1 | many | CSAEQRSGTGVTGELFF | TGCAGCGCTGAACAACGATCCGGGACAGGGGTGACCGGGGAGCTGTTTTTT
. | TRBJ1-2 | TRBV2 | . | CASSELSGYYGYTF | TGTGCCAGCAGTGAATTATCAGGGTACTATGGCTACACCTTC
. | TRBJ2-7 | TRBV12-5 | few | CASGSRTHYEQYF | TGTGCTAGTGGTTCACGGACCCACTACGAGCAGTACTTC
TRBD2 | TRBJ2-1 | TRBV5-1 | . | CASSLVVSGGSYNEQFF | TGCGCCAGCAGCTTGGTGGTTAGCGGGGGCTCCTACAATGAGCAGTTCTTC
. | TRBJ1-6 | TRBV15 | few | CATSREFLETDGANSPLHF | TGTGCCACCAGCAGAGAATTCTTGGAAACGGACGGGGCAAATTCACCCCTCCACTTT
. | TRBJ2-1 | TRBV7-9 | many | CASGGGEQFF | TGTGCCAGCGGTGGAGGTGAGCAGTTCTTC
. | TRBJ1-5 | TRBV20-1 | few | CSARDVNQPQHF | TGCAGTGCTAGAGACGTGAATCAGCCCCAGCATTTT
. | TRBJ1-4 | TRBV6-5 | . | CASSFEEKLFF | TGTGCCAGCAGTTTTGAAGAAAAACTGTTTTTT
. | TRBJ1-5 | TRBV12-3/TRBV12-4 | many | CASSLSLNQPQHF | TGTGCCAGCAGTTTAAGTCTCAATCAGCCCCAGCATTTT
. | TRBJ1-2 | TRBV25-1 | . | CASSEGGRHGYTF | TGTGCCAGCAGTGAAGGGGGGAGACATGGCTACACCTTC
TRBD2 | TRBJ2-7 | TRBV5-1 | few | CASSLPKRGAYEQYF | TGCGCCAGCAGCTTGCCCAAGCGGGGGGCCTACGAGCAGTACTTC
. | TRBJ2-6 | TRBV7-9 | . | CATGDSEAGANVLTF | TGTGCTACCGGGGACTCGGAGGCTGGGGCCAACGTCCTGACTTTC
. | TRBJ2-1 | TRBV29-1 | . | CSGGSSYNEQFF | TGCAGCGGCGGGTCCTCCTACAATGAGCAGTTCTTC
. | TRBJ2-2 | TRBV11-2 | . | CASSLDDRGRETGELFF | TGTGCCAGCAGCTTAGATGATAGGGGGCGGGAGACCGGGGAGCTGTTTTTT
. | TRBJ2-5 | TRBV30 | . | CAWTLGETQYF | TGTGCCTGGACCCTAGGAGAGACCCAGTACTTC
TRBD2 | TRBJ2-1 | TRBV4-2 | many | CASSQASGSWYNEQFF | TGTGCCAGCAGCCAAGCGAGCGGGAGTTGGTACAATGAGCAGTTCTTC
TRBD2 | TRBJ2-7 | TRBV20-1 | many | CSATDTLAGRSYEQYF | TGCAGTGCTACAGACACTTTAGCGGGCCGCTCCTACGAGCAGTACTTC
. | TRBJ2-2 | TRBV9 | few | CASSPSLTGNTGELFF | TGTGCCAGCAGCCCATCCCTGACAGGGAACACCGGGGAGCTGTTTTTT
. | TRBJ2-7 | TRBV12-3/TRBV12-4 | many | CASRDSGYSYEQYF | TGTGCCAGCAGAGATAGCGGATACTCCTACGAGCAGTACTTC
TRBD2 | TRBJ2-1 | TRBV28 | many | CASRVPSGTSNEQFF | TGTGCCAGCAGGGTCCCTAGCGGGACGAGCAATGAGCAGTTCTTC
. | TRBJ1-1 | TRBV6-6 | . | CASSGFGTEAFF | TGTGCCAGCAGTGGATTCGGAACTGAAGCTTTCTTT
TRBD1 | TRBJ2-3 | TRBV27 | . | CASKSGQSSTDTQYF | TGTGCCAGCAAATCGGGACAGAGTAGCACAGATACGCAGTATTTT
. | TRBJ2-1 | TRBV27 | many | CASSFSAVRGPYNEQFF | TGTGCCAGCAGTTTCTCCGCCGTGCGCGGTCCCTACAATGAGCAGTTCTTC
. | TRBJ2-5 | TRBV6-2/TRBV6-3 | few | CASRSGARGETQYF | TGTGCCAGCAGATCCGGGGCCCGAGGGGAGACCCAGTACTTC
. | TRBJ2-7 | TRBV5-6 | . | CASSLVNRVTLYEQYF | TGTGCCAGCAGCTTGGTCAACCGTGTAACTCTCTACGAGCAGTACTTC
. | TRBJ2-7 | TRBV6-6 | many | CASRQMYEQYF | TGTGCCAGCAGACAGATGTACGAGCAGTACTTC
. | TRBJ1-5 | TRBV6-1 | few | CASNLGGYSNQPQHF | TGTGCCAGCAACCTGGGAGGGTATAGCAATCAGCCCCAGCATTTT
TRBD2 | TRBJ2-5 | TRBV7-3 | few | CASSLTSGGAQETQYF | TGTGCCAGCAGCTTAACTAGCGGGGGGGCCCAAGAGACCCAGTACTTC
. | TRBJ2-5 | TRBV3-1 | few | CASSPGQGEQETQYF | TGTGCCAGCAGCCCAGGACAAGGGGAACAAGAGACCCAGTACTTC
. | TRBJ2-7 | TRBV5-6 | few | CASSRGTGTAGQYF | TGTGCCAGCAGCCGAGGCACGGGGACCGCGGGGCAGTACTTC
. | TRBJ2-2 | TRBV6-2/TRBV6-3 | many | CASSGPGELFF | TGTGCCAGCAGTGGGCCCGGGGAGCTGTTTTTT
. | TRBJ1-3 | TRBV3-1 | many | CASSQGIRSGNTIYF | TGTGCCAGCAGCCAAGGAATCCGCTCTGGAAACACCATATATTTT
. | TRBJ1-4 | TRBV3-1 | . | CASSQDSSVKLFF | TGTGCCAGCAGCCAAGACAGTTCCGTAAAACTGTTTTTT
TRBD1 | TRBJ2-2 | TRBV6-2/TRBV6-3 | many | CASSYLGTGFLRTGELFF | TGTGCCAGCAGTTACCTGGGGACAGGCTTTCTTAGGACCGGGGAGCTGTTTTTT
. | TRBJ2-7 | TRBV7-2 | . | CASSHGPSYEQYF | TGTGCCAGCAGTCATGGGCCATCCTACGAGCAGTACTTC
TRBD1 | TRBJ2-6 | TRBV7-3 | . | CASSFRTGPGSGANVLTF | TGTGCCAGCAGCTTTAGGACAGGGCCAGGCTCTGGGGCCAACGTCCTGACTTTC
. | TRBJ2-7 | TRBV5-1 | . | CASRDNLYEQYF | TGCGCCAGCCGGGACAACCTCTACGAGCAGTACTTC
. | TRBJ1-4 | TRBV7-9 | many | CASSGGVQEKLFF | TGTGCCAGCAGCGGAGGGGTTCAGGAAAAACTGTTTTTT
TRBD1 | TRBJ2-3 | TRBV2 | few | CASSGSRQGRSDTQYF | TGTGCCAGCAGTGGATCCCGACAGGGTCGCTCAGATACGCAGTATTTT
. | TRBJ1-3 | TRBV27 | . | CASSPIRHGPSGNTIYF | TGTGCCAGCAGTCCGATCCGACACGGCCCCTCTGGAAACACCATATATTTT
. | TRBJ2-5 | TRBV7-9 | many | CASSLVVGAETQYF | TGTGCCAGCAGCTTAGTGGTCGGGGCAGAGACCCAGTACTTC
TRBD2 | TRBJ2-3 | TRBV5-1 | . | CASSLARLAGGQDTQYF | TGCGCCAGCAGCTTGGCCCGGCTAGCGGGGGGGCAAGATACGCAGTATTTT
. | TRBJ1-1 | TRBV29-1 | . | CSVPTMNTEAFF | TGCAGCGTTCCTACTATGAACACTGAAGCTTTCTTT
. | TRBJ2-3 | TRBV21-1 | . | CASSKGTSGRAKPSTDTQYF | TGTGCCAGCAGCAAGGGGACTAGCGGGAGGGCCAAACCTAGCACAGATACGCAGTATTTT
. | TRBJ2-3 | TRBV5-1 | . | CASSPPGWGRGTDTQYF | TGCGCCAGCAGCCCGCCCGGGTGGGGCAGGGGTACAGATACGCAGTATTTT
TRBD2 | TRBJ2-3 | TRBV11-3 | few | CASSSRLAGADTQYF | TGTGCCAGCAGCTCCCGACTAGCGGGAGCAGATACGCAGTATTTT